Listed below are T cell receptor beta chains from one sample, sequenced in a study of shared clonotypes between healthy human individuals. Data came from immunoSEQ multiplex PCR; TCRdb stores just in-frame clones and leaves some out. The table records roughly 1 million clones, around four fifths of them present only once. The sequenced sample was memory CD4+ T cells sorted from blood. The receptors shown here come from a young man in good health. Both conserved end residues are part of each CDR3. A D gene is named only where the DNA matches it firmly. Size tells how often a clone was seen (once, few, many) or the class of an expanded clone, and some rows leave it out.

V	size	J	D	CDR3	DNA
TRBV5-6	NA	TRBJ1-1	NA	CASSLRTVHTEAFF	TGTGCCAGCAGCTTGCGGACAGTGCACACTGAAGCTTTCTTT
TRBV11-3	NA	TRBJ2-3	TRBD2	CASSPGGERTDTQYF	TGTGCCAGCAGCCCGGGGGGGGAAAGGACAGATACGCAGTATTTT
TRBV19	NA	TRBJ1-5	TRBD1	CASTPGQGIGQPQHF	TGTGCCAGTACCCCGGGACAGGGGATTGGGCAGCCCCAGCATTTT
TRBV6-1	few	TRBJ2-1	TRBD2	CASSSQRGGLNEQFF	TGTGCCAGCAGCTCCCAGCGGGGGGGCCTGAATGAGCAGTTCTTC
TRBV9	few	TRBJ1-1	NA	CASSVAEFGEAFF	TGTGCCAGCAGCGTAGCCGAGTTCGGAGAAGCTTTCTTT
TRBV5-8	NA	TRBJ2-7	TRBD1	CASSRSGTGDEQYF	TGTGCCAGCAGCCGGTCCGGGACAGGGGATGAGCAGTACTTC
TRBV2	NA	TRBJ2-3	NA	CASSDDRQDTQYF	TGTGCCAGCAGTGATGACCGTCAAGATACGCAGTATTTT
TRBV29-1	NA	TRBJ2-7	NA	CSVEIRSEQYF	TGCAGCGTTGAAATAAGGTCCGAGCAGTACTTC
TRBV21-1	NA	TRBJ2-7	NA	CASRTSGIYEQYF	TGTGCCAGCAGGACGAGCGGGATCTACGAGCAGTACTTC
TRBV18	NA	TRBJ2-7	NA	CASSPPGGRYEQYF	TGTGCCAGCTCACCACCGGGGGGGCGATACGAGCAGTACTTC
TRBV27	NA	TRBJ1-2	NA	CASSFRQPREDGYTF	TGTGCCAGCAGTTTCAGACAGCCCCGAGAGGATGGCTACACCTTC
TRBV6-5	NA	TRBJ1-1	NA	CATKPLGGNTEAFF	TGTGCCACCAAACCCCTAGGGGGGAACACTGAAGCTTTCTTT
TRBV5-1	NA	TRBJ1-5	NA	CASSPVGGGQPQHF	TGCGCCAGCAGCCCGGTGGGGGGAGGACAGCCCCAGCATTTT
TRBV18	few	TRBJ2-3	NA	CASSPPISIASTDTQYF	TGTGCCAGCTCACCACCGATCTCCATCGCAAGCACAGATACGCAGTATTTT
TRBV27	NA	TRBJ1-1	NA	CASSLKGNTEAFF	TGTGCCAGCAGTTTAAAGGGAAACACTGAAGCTTTCTTT
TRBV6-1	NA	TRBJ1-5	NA	CASSTGVQGQPQHF	TGTGCCAGCAGCACAGGTGTACAAGGTCAGCCCCAGCATTTT